This T cell receptor (beta chain) was captured by sequencing in a study of control samples from healthy donors and cancer patients. Sequencing was performed with immunoSEQ multiplex PCR; in TCRdb, only in-frame clones are kept and a portion is missing. Here the sample spans 70,000 or so clones, approximately 88% being singletons. CDR1 and CDR2 (germline): LGHNA, YNFKEQ. This CDR3 contains 17 residues. Trimming cost V 2 bases and J 0 bases; bases outside gene matches: 9. This rearrangement joins TRBV4-2 to TRBJ2-7, with 8 bases aligning to TRBD2. Input material: blood. The clonotype was recovered from a man aged 50 or older in good health. This CDR3 is CASSQNLGGGHSYEQYF. The CDR3 DNA reads TGTGCCAGCAGCCAAAACCTCGGCGGGGGGCACTCCTACGAGCAGTACTTC.